The sequence of this TCR beta chain was determined in a study of T cell clones after liver transplantation. Regarding the study as a whole: Low donor cell numbers restricted donor-reactive repertoire measurement in two subjects.

Produced via immunoSEQ multiplex PCR; TCRdb's table is partial and in-frame only. The data contain some 45,000 clones, 86% of them seen just once; the ten biggest clones take up around 2.5%. As to this clone: Its specificity is unknown.

The CDR3 is 14 amino acids. Germline V gene sequence: CDR1 GTSNPN, CDR2 SVGIG (reference sequence). Trimming left V 4 bases short and J 10 bases short, with 20 bases between. The chain links TRBV30 to TRBJ2-1; tentative D call: TRBD1 (6 bases). The sequence was obtained from a human patient who received a liver transplant. Some T cells may have originated in the graft donor. Sample: CD4+ T cells from blood, taken 24 months after liver transplant. The CDR3 DNA is TGTGCCTGGACCTCAGGGACACTAGTTTCCGAGCAGTTCTTC. It yields the protein CAWTSGTLVSEQFF.